This T cell receptor beta chain was found in a study of blood T cell repertoires in COVID-19. At the level of the study: The cDNA or gDNA used as material had been derived from T cells, B-cell-depleted T cells, or PBMCs.

The authors' processing: Counts of nucleated cells, estimated from reference gene primer amplification, were obtained. The protocol was immunoSEQ multiplex PCR, while the TCRdb copy is restricted to in-frame clones and leaves out a portion. V, J and clone size derive from that table, while D and trimming were established from the DNA sequence. Of 150,000 to 200,000 clones in the sample, around 88% were seen once. This CDR3 is 15 amino acids long. Trimming took 3 bases from V and 4 from J, leaving 13 bases between them. Germline V gives CDR1 LNHDA, CDR2 SQIVND (reference sequence). Sample: peripheral blood. The V gene is TRBV19, the J gene TRBJ1-3; D uncertain. The TCR sequence derives from a human donor in a cohort sampled during active COVID-19. The CDR3 DNA sequence: TGTGCCAGTAGTATCCCAGGCGGAGGAGGAAACACCATATATTTT. Translation gives CASSIPGGGGNTIYF. Using reference TRBV19 and TRBJ1-3 for the parts outside the CDR3, the full variable domain is DGGITQSPKYLFRKEGQNVTLSCEQNLNHDAMYWYRQDPGQGLRLIYYSQIVNDFQKGDIAEGYSVSREKKESFPLTVTSAQKNPTAFYLCASSIPGGGGNTIYFGEGSWLTVV.